This T cell receptor beta chain was recorded in a study of human T cells and chemical hapten exposure. At the level of the study: On roughly 2 cm by roughly 2 cm of upper inner arm skin, sensitization was performed with 2% DPC. Patients, predominantly female, presented with alopecia areata, totalis or universalis.

TCRdb re-called the RACE reads through MiXCR, storing one row per CDR3 protein. The table lists 150,000 to 200,000 distinct CDR3 sequences, approximately 15% of them singletons, with around 1.7% in the top ten. Time point here: patch test 1, 2 weeks after DPC sensitization. As to treatment: therapeutic diphenylcyclopropenone sensitization with weekly scalp DPC. V was cut by 1 base and J by 0 bases, with 7 bases left in between. Germline lookup yields CDR1 SGHAT and CDR2 FQNNGV. The CDR3 length is 15 residues. This receptor was identified in a woman in her thirties with alopecia areata. Some clones in this sample may be carry-over from other donors' samples. The gene calls are TRBV11-2 and TRBJ1-3; a weak D match, TRBD1 (5 bases). The specimen comprised whole blood, sampled in connection with sensitization to the hapten diphenylcyclopropenone (DPC). Written as DNA, the CDR3 is TGTGCCAGCAGCTTAGGACAGAACTCTGGAAACACCATATATTTT. Translating gives CASSLGQNSGNTIYF.